Each of the 18 T cell receptor beta chains below was sequenced from the same sample in a study of Ad26.COV2.S vaccination and SARS-CoV-2 variants. Repertoires were generated with immunoSEQ multiplex PCR, while TCRdb's copy carries only in-frame clones and drops some. The sample lists some 290,000 clones, approximately 80% occurring once. Treatment given: approximately 18 received Ad26.COV2.S at low or high dose, single or two shots; roughly 5 received placebo; per-sample allocation not given. Samples came from day 63 after the first vaccine or placebo injection. Sequencing used peripheral blood, obtained in a trial of Ad26.COV2.S vaccine versus placebo. The receptors were sampled from a person aged 18-65 years who received the Ad26.COV2.S COVID-19 vaccine or a placebo.

The rearrangement uses TRBV19 and TRBJ1-1; D is undetermined. The CDR3 runs to 14 residues. Looked up from germline, CDR1 is LNHDA and CDR2 is SQIVND (reference sequence). Trimming shortened V by 3 bases and J by 1 base, and 9 bases separated the two germline ends. CDR3 loop: CASSMQGQNTEAFF. The CDR3 DNA reads as TGTGCCAGTAGTATGCAAGGGCAGAACACTGAAGCTTTCTTT.

This clone has just one count. The J gene is TRBJ1-2, the V gene TRBV20-1; TRBD1 aligns across 7 bases. The CDR3 length is 11 residues. Germline V CDR1 and CDR2: DFQATT, SNEGSKA (reference sequence). In DNA form, the CDR3 reads TGCAGGGCGGGACAGCCCCCAAGCTACACCTTC. Amino acid sequence: CRAGQPPSYTF.

The V and J genes are TRBV6-6 and TRBJ2-3, with D possibly being TRBD1 (6 bases). The CDR3 runs to 15 residues. Per the germline V gene, CDR1 is MNHNY and CDR2 is SVGAGI (reference sequence). V was pared by 1 base and J by 2 bases, with 10 bases between. Written as DNA, the CDR3 is TGTGCCAGCAGTTACTTCGGGACATCCACAGATACGCAGTATTTT. Protein sequence: CASSYFGTSTDTQYF.

The V gene is TRBV7-3, the J gene TRBJ1-1; D call uncertain. The CDR3 length is 13 residues. The V gene lost 2 bases and the J gene lost 5 bases, with 9 bases spanning the gap. The germline CDR1 and CDR2 sequences are SGHTA and FQGTGA. The CDR3, as DNA: TGTGCCAGCAGCTTATCGGGTCGGACTGAAGCTTTCTTT. This translates into CASSLSGRTEAFF.

The V call is TRBV19, the J call TRBJ2-5; 9 positions agree with TRBD1. Germline V gene lookup returns CDR1 LNHDA and CDR2 SQIVND (reference sequence). J lost 5 bases, V lost 5 bases, and 12 bases had no gene match. The CDR3 sequence is 16 residues long. CDR3 in DNA: TGTGCCAGTAGTTCCGACAGGGGGAAAATCGCGGAGACCCAGTACTTC. As protein: CASSSDRGKIAETQYF.

This clone was detected only once. The gene calls are TRBV6-6 and TRBJ2-3, with D hard to call. V was pared by 6 bases and J by 4 bases, with 11 bases between. Germline lookup yields CDR1 MNHNY and CDR2 SVGAGI (reference sequence). The CDR3 extends over 13 amino acids. Here the CDR3 reads CASSPDHSDTQYF. CDR3 nucleotides: TGTGCCAGCAGCCCAGACCATTCAGATACGCAGTATTTT.

This chain uses TRBV29-1 with TRBJ2-2; 7 nucleotides align to TRBD2. The CDR3 runs to 14 residues. Germline V gene lookup returns CDR1 SQVTM and CDR2 ANQGSEA. The J segment lost 3 bases and the V segment lost 4 bases, leaving 5 bases of the junction unmatched. This CDR3 reads CSVVSGVHTGELFF. The CDR3 DNA follows: TGCAGCGTTGTCAGCGGGGTACACACCGGGGAGCTGTTTTTT.

The rearrangement links TRBV24-1 to TRBJ1-2; maybe TRBD1 (5 bases). The germline gives CDR1 KGHDR, CDR2 SFDVKD. With 2 bases removed from V and 5 bases from J, the gap between germline ends came to 17 bases. The length of the CDR3 is 16 residues. CDR3 bases: TGTGCCACCAGTGATTCCCCTTTTACAGGTTTATATGGCTACACCTTC. This encodes CATSDSPFTGLYGYTF.

The chain couples TRBV28 to TRBJ2-1; 11 positions agree with TRBD2. Germline-derived CDR1 and CDR2 are MDHEN and SYDVKM. This CDR3 is built from 16 residues. Unmatched junction bases numbered 9, after V lost 5 bases and J lost 6 bases. CDR3 bases: TGTGCCAGCAGTCTCGGGTTAGCGGGGGGGCGCAATGAGCAGTTCTTC. As protein: CASSLGLAGGRNEQFF. Full variable domain (outside the CDR3, taken from reference TRBV28 and TRBJ2-1): DVKVTQSSRYLVKRTGEKVFLECVQDMDHENMFWYRQDPGLGLRLIYFSYDVKMKEKGDIPEGYSVSREKKERFSLILESASTNQTSMYLCASSLGLAGGRNEQFFGPGTRLTVL.

The chain joins TRBV6-5 to TRBJ1-2; 8 bases line up with TRBD1. Germline V gene lookup returns CDR1 MNHEY and CDR2 SVGAGI. V trimming: 0 bases; J trimming: 4 bases; junction bases outside the gene matches: 7. The CDR3 length is 16 residues. CDR3: CASSYSGQDDPYGYTF. In nucleotides, the CDR3 is TGTGCCAGCAGTTACTCGGGACAGGACGACCCCTATGGCTACACCTTC.

J is TRBJ1-3 and V is TRBV12-5; D is uncertain. Germline CDR1 reads LGHNT; CDR2 reads FRNRAP. V was clipped by 7 bases and J by 0 bases, with 7 bases between them. The CDR3 runs to 13 residues. The CDR3 DNA is TGTGCTAGTGCCTTAAACTCTGGAAACACCATATATTTT. Its protein product is CASALNSGNTIYF.

The CDR3 bases are TGTGCCAGCAGCCCTTTTCCCGGAGGGACCCAGTACTTC. It is translated as CASSPFPGGTQYF. The rearrangement uses TRBV3-1 (or the pseudogene TRBV3-2) and TRBJ2-5; D perhaps matches TRBD2 (5 bases). V was clipped by 4 bases and J by 7 bases, with 13 bases between them. CDR1 and CDR2 from the germline V gene are LGHDT and YNNKEL (reference sequence). This CDR3 spans 13 amino acids.

This sequence joins TRBV28 and TRBJ1-3; tentative D call: TRBD1 (5 bases). Germline values: CDR1 MDHEN, CDR2 SYDVKM. The CDR3 totals 15 residues. Trimming took 6 bases from V and 0 from J, leaving 12 bases between them. Here the CDR3 DNA reads TGTGCCAGCAGCATCGACAGCAACTCTGGAAACACCATATATTTT. This sequence encodes CASSIDSNSGNTIYF.

V usage is TRBV14 and J usage is TRBJ1-1, with D possibly TRBD1 on 5 matching bases. Germline values: CDR1 SGHDN, CDR2 FVKESK. Trimming took off 2 bases at V and 4 bases at J, with 11 bases between the two ends. The CDR3 is made up of 14 amino acids. CDR3 sequence: CASSQYRGITEAFF. The CDR3 bases are TGTGCCAGCAGCCAATATCGGGGGATCACTGAAGCTTTCTTT.

The J gene is TRBJ1-2, the V gene TRBV6-5; 9 positions agree with TRBD1. The V segment lost 6 bases and the J segment 2 bases; nucleotides outside the gene matches: 4. Germline lookup yields CDR1 MNHEY and CDR2 SVGAGI. The CDR3 runs to 14 residues. The CDR3 DNA is TGTGCCAGCAGACGGGACAGGGCGAACTATGGCTACACCTTC. This translates into CASRRDRANYGYTF.

As concerns this clone: This sample also contains other DNA sequences that code for the same CDR3. This sequence joins TRBV27 and TRBJ1-1; D perhaps matches TRBD1 (5 bases). The CDR3 length is 13 residues. V lost 2 bases to trimming and J lost 1 base, with 5 bases between them. The germline CDR1 and CDR2 sequences are MNHEY and SMNVEV (reference sequence). In DNA, the CDR3 is TGTGCCAGCAGTTTACAGGGGAACACTGAAGCTTTCTTT. Translated: CASSLQGNTEAFF.

Remarks on this clone: One end of the junction is discordant with germline, which a read error may explain. The genes are TRBV10-3 and TRBJ1-4, with D unclear. This CDR3 is 16 amino acids long. Germline values: CDR1 ENHRY, CDR2 SYGVKD. In DNA, the CDR3 is TGTGCCATCAGTGAGTCTTGGTCTTCAACTAATGAAAACCTGTTTTTT. Residues: CAISESWSSTNENLFF.

This clone was observed a single time. This sequence joins TRBV7-8 and TRBJ2-5, with D unresolved. This CDR3 contains 15 residues. V gave up 4 bases and J gave up 3 bases, with 15 bases separating them. Germline V gene sequence: CDR1 SGHVS, CDR2 FQNEAQ. The CDR3 sequence is CASSSRSGAKETQYF. The CDR3 DNA sequence: TGTGCCAGCAGCTCACGATCCGGAGCAAAAGAGACCCAGTACTTC. Looking up the rest from reference TRBV7-8 and TRBJ2-5 gives the full variable domain: GAGVSQSPRYKVAKRGQDVALRCDPISGHVSLFWYQQALGQGPEFLTYFQNEAQLDKSGLPSDRFFAERPEGSVSTLKIQRTQQEDSAVYLCASSSRSGAKETQYFGPGTRLLVL.